This TCR beta chain comes out of a study of T cell responses to AZD1222 COVID-19 vaccine (dated by TCRdb to the early 2020s). Background on the whole study: AZD1222 recipients given second doses at about 4 weeks or at about 12 weeks were pooled, since spike-specific TCR depth and breadth were not found to differ between the two schedules. A total of approximately 230 trial participants underwent TCR sequencing, of whom some 210 received two doses of AZD1222 and around 25 received two doses of the MenACWY control vaccine. Enrollment into the trials was organized by age into subgroups of 18-55, 56-69 and 70-plus years, and those subgroups contained about 160, 30 and 59 TCR-sequenced participants, respectively.

On this clone: There is no known antigen for this receptor. No per-base quality is available; no much larger clone lies one base away.

Results and caveats for the whole study, not just this receptor: The 56-69-year group was small, and its depth increase did not reach significance, likely because of low power. Reportedly, almost half of the unique spike-specific TCRs recognized epitopes lying outside the regions that are mutated in the B.1.351 and B.1.1.7 variants. Vaccine-associated CD4 TCRs spanned the whole spike protein, with dominant responses in regions 160-218 and 743-854. Because no day 14 peak-response samples were available, repertoires were characterized only after the peak T cell response. Conclusions about previously exposed vaccinees are limited, since just 5 or 6 AZD1222 recipients were seropositive for SARS-CoV-2 at baseline. Spike-specific TCR breadth and depth rose significantly after two AZD1222 doses compared with day 0 and with MenACWY recipients. Most participants were white British and females outnumbered males, and the authors suggested that clonal diversity may have been underestimated.

The time point label on this specimen signifies: baseline before first vaccination. Vaccinee samples came from UK trials COV001 and COV002, including a single-blind randomized controlled phase 2/3 trial of AZD1222 (ChAdOx1 nCoV-19) in healthy adults. For TCRbeta chain sequencing, PBMC samples were collected from trial participants at day 0 and at day 28 after the second dose. The CDR3 regions of human TCRbeta chains were analyzed by immunosequencing. The authors' analysis ran thus. TCRs in the repertoires were compared against a reference library of SARS-CoV-2-specific TCRs that had been generated with the MIRA antigen-specificity platform. Breadth was defined as the fraction of unique TCRs that were SARS-CoV-2-associated. Depth was defined as the fraction of total T cells that were SARS-CoV-2-associated. Using the MIRA data, each spike-specific TCR was mapped to the spike region that the TCR reacts to and placed in a CD4 or CD8 class. Log10-transformed breadth and depth values were compared by one-way ANOVA with Sidak's multiple comparisons tests. What TCRdb holds here is the immuneACCESS table cut down to in-frame rearrangements. Part of the clones is not present; checked against another copy, under half of the missing clones reflect an unresolved V gene, and the others are unexplained. That table supplies the V and J calls and clone size; D and trimming were determined from the DNA. This sample has about 120,000 clones in its table, and 85% to 90% of those were observed once. Of the sample, 12% is held by the ten largest clones.

The CDR3 covers 16 residues, taking in both the cysteine and the phenylalanine. The kept DNA is CDR3 alone, 48 bases in frame from the first base. The germline V gene encodes CDR1 MNHEY and CDR2 SVGEGT. From V the trimming removes 4 bases and from J it removes 8 bases, while the gene matches leave 10 bases of the junction unaccounted for. The chain employs TRBV6-2 or TRBV6-3 and TRBJ2-1; 11 of the junction bases match TRBD1. The origin of this receptor is an adult in good health. Specimen: peripheral blood, collected on day 0 of AZD1222 vaccination. The CDR3 reads CASSWSSGQGAHEQFF. The DNA sequence is given as TGTGCCAGCAGTTGGTCTTCAGGACAGGGGGCTCATGAGCAGTTCTTC.